This TCR beta chain was observed in a study of blood T cell repertoires in COVID-19. Study as a whole: Acute and convalescent COVID-19 specimens originated in the United States, Italy and Spain. T cells, B-cell-depleted T cells, or PBMCs supplied cDNA or gDNA.

This CDR3 spans 13 amino acids. Germline CDR1 SNHLY, CDR2 FYNNEI. Trimming cost V 5 bases and J 2 bases, with 7 bases left between them. Authors' processing steps: Amplification of reference gene primers was used by the study to estimate nucleated cell counts. Sequencing was performed with immunoSEQ multiplex PCR; in TCRdb, only in-frame clones are kept and a portion is missing. That table gives V, J and clone size, and the DNA gave D and trimming. The repertoire holds about 130,000 clones, with over 60% as singletons. The sequence derives from a woman aged 70-85 years with acute or convalescent COVID-19. Source material: peripheral blood. V usage is TRBV2 and J usage is TRBJ2-1; a possible D gene is TRBD1 (5 bases). The CDR3 region is CASSWGPYNEQFF. The CDR3 nucleotides are TGTGCCAGCAGTTGGGGCCCCTACAATGAGCAGTTCTTC.